This T cell receptor (beta chain) was identified in a study of Ad26.COV2.S vaccination and SARS-CoV-2 variants. Treatment noted: roughly 19 received Ad26.COV2.S at low or high dose, single or two shots; about 5 received placebo; per-sample allocation not given. On day 63 after the first injection, vaccine and placebo recipients gave samples. CDR1 is SGHDT, CDR2 YYEEEE, per germline. This CDR3 spans 14 amino acids. V gave up 5 bases and J gave up 2 bases, with 13 bases separating them. This clone has a handful of counts. Clones were sequenced by immunoSEQ multiplex PCR, and TCRdb holds only the in-frame ones, with some missing. The table lists 300,000 to 450,000 clones, approximately 84% of them singletons, with about 3.5% in the top ten.

The J gene is TRBJ1-1, the V gene TRBV5-6; D is possibly TRBD1 (5 bases). This TCR derives from a person between 18 and 65 years old who received the Ad26.COV2.S COVID-19 vaccine or a placebo. Sequenced here: peripheral blood, sampled in a trial of Ad26.COV2.S vaccine versus placebo. The DNA for the CDR3 is TGTGCCAGCAGACTCGTCAGGGCTAACACTGAAGCTTTCTTT. This codes for CASRLVRANTEAFF.